Listed below are T cell receptor beta chains from one sample, sequenced in a study of monozygotic twins with inflammatory bowel disease. TCRdb derives one entry per CDR3 protein from the 5' RACE reads, leaving out DNA. This sample's clone table lists 150,000 to 200,000 distinct CDR3 sequences. Sequenced sample: blood. The receptor source for this set is a human donor with ulcerative colitis or Crohn's disease, or a healthy co-twin of an affected twin (not recorded which). Each CDR3 is given with its conserved first and last residue.

16,TRBV6-5,TRBJ1-2,CASSYSSRDVGDGYTF
15,TRBV5-1,TRBJ2-1,CASSPGRVVYNEQFF
14,TRBV10-3,TRBJ2-7,CAISIHSGTYEQYF
14,TRBV7-2,TRBJ2-3,CASSYPGQPDTQYF
13,TRBV7-2,TRBJ2-7,CASSGGSTYEQYF
12,TRBV7-3,TRBJ2-3,CASSGGDGTQYF
15,TRBV5-1,TRBJ2-4,CASSLDRGPGNIQYF
15,TRBV6-5,TRBJ2-5,CASSYSAGTQETQYF
12,TRBV20-1,TRBJ1-2,CSAPDTFYGYTF
15,TRBV5-1,TRBJ2-5,CASSLLGTGEETQYF
14,TRBV2,TRBJ2-6,CASLAASGANVLTF
12,TRBV11-2,TRBJ1-3,CASSLHGNTIYF
14,TRBV20-1,TRBJ2-5,CSAFLPDRKQTQYF
13,TRBV20-1,TRBJ1-1,CSASRTTNTEAFF
14,TRBV12-3/TRBV12-4,TRBJ2-7,CASSFGAGSYEQYF
14,TRBV7-9,TRBJ1-2,CASSADSTNYGYTF
15,TRBV19,TRBJ2-2,CASGTGTGDTGELFF
13,TRBV11-3,TRBJ2-1,CASSLGQMDEQFF
15,TRBV30,TRBJ1-1,CAWAGPYTTDTEAFF
13,TRBV6-4,TRBJ1-5,CASSASFGQPQHF
13,TRBV9,TRBJ2-7,CASSVPDTTEQYF
12,TRBV27,TRBJ2-2,CASLGGWGELFF
12,TRBV20-1,TRBJ1-1,CSAEGDNTEAFF
16,TRBV6-1,TRBJ2-6,CSSSEQTGSGANVLTF
12,TRBV5-6,TRBJ1-1,CASSWGTTEAFF
18,TRBV5-1,TRBJ2-2,CASSLTLAGDTGAGELFF
16,TRBV2,TRBJ2-5,CASSDVLAGGGETQYF
13,TRBV4-3,TRBJ2-7,CASSQARDTPRYF
14,TRBV25-1,TRBJ2-5,CATGGGEPQETQYF
16,TRBV7-2,TRBJ2-7,CASSLELAGSSYEQYF
14,TRBV20-1,TRBJ2-7,CSAGRRGRSYEQYF
14,TRBV7-2,TRBJ1-5,CASSSRQGGQPQHF
11,TRBV6-1,TRBJ1-2,CASHDSLGYTF
14,TRBV6-5,TRBJ2-7,CASSYGGTDYEQYF
13,TRBV5-1,TRBJ2-3,CASSLAGTDTQYF
16,TRBV7-2,TRBJ1-2,CASSLVFRQGVRGYTF
17,TRBV11-2,TRBJ2-3,CASSFPPLAGGTDTQYF
12,TRBV5-1,TRBJ1-1,CASSWPGTEAFF
14,TRBV5-5,TRBJ2-7,CASSLPGGRDEQYF
15,TRBV7-2,TRBJ2-7,CASRAPGLAGGEQYF
15,TRBV5-1,TRBJ2-2,CASSQRQGAAGELFF
13,TRBV6-2/TRBV6-3,TRBJ2-1,CASKRGDYNEQFF
13,TRBV5-1,TRBJ2-3,CASSKEAADTQYF
15,TRBV20-1,TRBJ1-3,CSARDRGSTGNTIYF
13,TRBV20-1,TRBJ1-4,CSARDRLHEKLFF
16,TRBV5-1,TRBJ2-1,CASSRTGGGGSNEQFF
13,TRBV29-1,TRBJ2-7,CSVGPGRGNEQYF
11,TRBV30,TRBJ1-2,CAWRTGYGYTF